The next 15 T cell receptor beta chains were all read from a single sample in a study of vaccination and CD4 T cells after COVID-19. Treatment denoted: roughly ten-day PBMC culture with coronavirus spike peptide pools or control peptides (ViraFEST assay). Scientists ran DNA taken from cultured CD4+ T cells through the Oncomine TCR Beta short-read assay for sequencing. Each CDR3 protein is one row after TCRdb ran MiXCR on the PCR reads. Found here are about 20,000 distinct CDR3 sequences, 60% of them singletons; the top ten hold around 10%. No antigen has been assigned to these receptors. The material sequenced was CD4+ T cells from blood, cultured in vitro, taken after SARS-CoV-2 vaccination. These receptors came from a human donor who had recovered from COVID-19.

This clonotype was observed a few times. The chain is built from TRBV6-5 and TRBJ1-2, with TRBD1 identical over 7 bases. Germline assignment: CDR1 MNHEY and CDR2 SVGAGI. Losses at the gene ends were 4 bases for V and 0 bases for J; bases not matched to a gene: 8. CDR3 length equals 16 residues. The CDR3 protein is CASSSMRQGTNYGYTF. Written as DNA, the CDR3 is TGTGCCAGCAGTTCCATGCGACAGGGTACTAACTATGGCTACACCTTC.

This chain joins TRBV12-5 and TRBJ2-3; weak D call: TRBD1 (6 bases). Looked up from germline, CDR1 is LGHNT and CDR2 is FRNRAP. V was trimmed by 5 bases and J by 0 bases, leaving 21 bases between them. The CDR3 length is 18 residues. The DNA for the CDR3 is TGTGCTAGTGGTAGAGAGACAGGTTCTATCGTGAGCACAGATACGCAGTATTTT. This codes for CASGRETGSIVSTDTQYF.

CDR3 sequence reads: CSVPRAREDTF. CDR3 DNA sequence: TGCAGTGTTCCAAGGGCCAGGGAAGACACCTTC. The chain recombines TRBV20-1 with TRBJ1-2, with a possible D match to TRBD1 (5 bases). The length of the CDR3 is 11 residues. The V end was cut by 7 bases, the J end by 12 bases, with 18 bases between. Germline V CDR1 and CDR2: DFQATT, SNEGSKA (reference sequence).

The chain joins TRBV20-1 to TRBJ1-1; D possibly corresponds to TRBD1 (5 bases). This CDR3 region has 12 residues. With 6 bases removed from V and 2 bases from J, the gap between germline ends came to 10 bases. CDR1 and CDR2 (germline): DFQATT, SNEGSKA (reference sequence). The CDR3 region has the DNA TGCAGTGCGACGGGGGGTAACACTGAAGCTTTCTTT. It translates to CSATGGNTEAFF.

V is TRBV7-6 and J is TRBJ2-1, with 7 bases fitting TRBD2. In germline, CDR1 is SGHVS, CDR2 FNYEAQ. V lost 4 bases to trimming and J lost 0 bases; unmatched junction nucleotides: 6. This CDR3 is 16 amino acids long. CDR3 sequence reads: CASSSQGGGSYNEQFF. The CDR3 DNA sequence: TGTGCCAGCAGCTCCCAGGGCGGGGGCTCCTACAATGAGCAGTTCTTC. The variable domain in full, completed from reference TRBV7-6 and TRBJ2-1, reads GAGVSQSPRYKVTKRGQDVALRCDPISGHVSLYWYRQALGQGPEFLTYFNYEAQQDKSGLPNDRFSAERPEGSISTLTIQRTEQRDSAMYRCASSSQGGGSYNEQFFGPGTRLTVL.

V gene TRBV23-1 combines with J gene TRBJ2-7, with 11 bases lining up with TRBD1. TRBV23-1 is sorted into the ORF group, with uncertain function. The CDR3 has 16 amino acids. V was pared by 3 bases and J by 2 bases, with 6 bases of the junction left unmatched. The DNA for the CDR3 is TGCGCCAGCAGTCACCAGGGACAGGGGGATACCTACGAGCAGTACTTC. Translating gives CASSHQGQGDTYEQYF.

V and J are TRBV24-1 and TRBJ2-7; D not resolved. CDR3 length: 14 residues. The germline gives CDR1 KGHDR, CDR2 SFDVKD. Trimming removed 3 bases at V and 3 bases at J, with 11 bases between. The CDR3 sequence is CATSDDLGGYEQYF. The CDR3 coding sequence is TGTGCCACCAGTGATGACCTCGGTGGCTACGAGCAGTACTTC.

This rearrangement joins TRBV20-1 to TRBJ1-5, with D tentatively TRBD1 (6 bases). Trimming stripped 1 base from V and 7 bases from J, with 14 bases between. The CDR3 has 14 residues. CDR1 and CDR2 (germline): DFQATT, SNEGSKA (reference sequence). CDR3 loop: CSARVPGTNQPQHF. The CDR3 DNA is TGCAGTGCTAGAGTCCCCGGGACAAACCAGCCCCAGCATTTT.

The chain is built from TRBV7-3 and TRBJ2-3, with no clear D. Germline V gene sequence: CDR1 SGHTA, CDR2 FQGTGA. The V end lost 1 base, the J end lost 4 bases, and 9 bases lay between the germline ends. The CDR3 loop spans 14 amino acids. Here the CDR3 reads CASSLRVNADTQYF. The CDR3 nucleotides are TGTGCCAGCAGCTTAAGGGTAAACGCAGATACGCAGTATTTT.

V and J are TRBV6-2 or TRBV6-3 and TRBJ1-3; no clear D. The V gene lost 1 base and the J gene lost 3 bases, with 4 bases spanning the gap. Germline V gene lookup returns CDR1 MNHEY and CDR2 SVGEGT. The CDR3 has 13 amino acids. As DNA, the CDR3 is TGTGCCAGCAGTTACTACAATGGAAACACCATATATTTT. Translated: CASSYYNGNTIYF.

The V and J genes are TRBV6-1 and TRBJ1-1; TRBD1 matches at 9 bases. This CDR3 contains 14 residues. Germline V lookup: CDR1 MNHNS, CDR2 SASEGT. With V trimmed by 5 bases and J by 3 bases, 4 bases remained unmatched. This CDR3 reads CASSRQGVDTEAFF. DNA for the CDR3: TGTGCCAGCAGTAGACAGGGGGTTGACACTGAAGCTTTCTTT.

This clonotype was seen only a few times. This chain connects TRBV5-1 to TRBJ1-6, with 8 positions matching TRBD1. CDR3 length: 15 amino acids. V lost 4 bases to trimming and J lost 7 bases; unmatched junction nucleotides: 7. Per germline, CDR1 SGHRS and CDR2 YFSETQ. The CDR3 is CASSLQGAANSPLHF. CDR3 coding DNA: TGCGCCAGCAGCCTGCAGGGGGCGGCGAATTCACCCCTCCACTTT. The full variable domain, its missing parts supplied by reference TRBV5-1 and TRBJ1-6, is KAGVTQTPRYLIKTRGQQVTLSCSPISGHRSVSWYQQTPGQGLQFLFEYFSETQRNKGNFPGRFSGRQFSNSRSEMNVSTLELGDSALYLCASSLQGAANSPLHFGNGTRLTVT.

This chain uses TRBV5-1 with TRBJ1-1; no firm D call. This CDR3 has 13 amino acids. Germline CDR1 reads SGHRS; CDR2 reads YFSETQ. Trimming shortened V by 4 bases and J by 1 base, and 8 bases separated the two germline ends. CDR3 in amino acids: CASSRDQNTEAFF. CDR3 sequence (DNA): TGCGCCAGCAGCCGTGATCAGAACACTGAAGCTTTCTTT.

About this clonotype itself: Mismatch with germline at one junction end may stem from a read error. The rearrangement joins TRBV20-1 to TRBJ1-6; 7 nucleotides match TRBD1. This CDR3 has 15 amino acids. Per the germline V gene, CDR1 is DFQATT and CDR2 is SNEGSKA (reference sequence). The CDR3 DNA follows: TGCAGTGCTGGAGAGACAGGGCGAAATAATTCACCCCTCCACTTT. Its translation: CSAGETGRNNSPLHF.

This chain uses TRBV21-1 with TRBJ2-7; no DNA check was done on the table's D call, TRBD1. TRBV21-1 is a pseudogene segment. The CDR3 covers 17 residues. In DNA, the CDR3 is TGTGCCAGCAGCAACGAGGGGGGTTGGCGGTTTTTCTACGAGCAGTACTTC. Translation: CASSNEGGWRFFYEQYF.